The 26 T cell receptor beta chains below all came from one sample that was sequenced in a study of T cells after yellow fever vaccination. TCRdb re-called the 5' RACE reads with MiXCR, one entry per CDR3 protein. Of some 600,000 distinct CDR3 sequences in the sample, about a sixth were seen once. The sample was PBMCs, taken about 5 days after the first yellow fever vaccination. The origin of the receptors is a man between 18 and 29 years old who received the YFV17D yellow fever vaccine.

This clonotype was recorded a few times. This sequence joins TRBV5-1 and TRBJ2-3; no clear D gene. Germline CDR1 SGHRS, CDR2 YFSETQ. Between the trimmed V and J ends, which lost 0 bases and 2 bases, there was a span of 7 bases. The length of the CDR3 is 14 residues. Here the CDR3 reads CASSLDFSTDTQYF. The CDR3 bases are TGCGCCAGCAGCTTGGACTTTTCCACAGATACGCAGTATTTT.

The J gene is TRBJ2-3, the V gene TRBV29-1, with 7 bases fitting TRBD1. Germline CDR1 and CDR2: SQVTM and ANQGSEA. CDR3 size: 18 residues. After removal of 5 bases from V and 0 bases from J, the junction contained 17 bases not matched to a gene. CDR3 amino acids: CSVWGRGSTGRSTDTQYF. The CDR3 DNA sequence: TGCAGCGTTTGGGGCCGCGGCTCGACAGGGAGAAGCACAGATACGCAGTATTTT.

The rearrangement joins TRBV10-3 to TRBJ2-1; D gene uncertain. In germline, CDR1 is ENHRY, CDR2 SYGVKD. The V end was cut by 10 bases, the J end by 0 bases, with 10 bases between. The CDR3 spans 13 residues. CDR3 protein: CATLPSSYNEQFF. The CDR3 region has the DNA TGTGCCACCCTCCCCAGCTCCTACAATGAGCAGTTCTTC.

The table lists this clonotype with a few counts. This chain joins TRBV5-1 and TRBJ2-2; 8 bases fit TRBD2. The V and J ends lost 0 bases and 2 bases, in that order; junction bases with no gene match: 3. The CDR3 is 16 amino acids. Germline assignment: CDR1 SGHRS and CDR2 YFSETQ. This CDR3 reads CASSLGSGINTGELFF. The CDR3, as DNA: TGCGCCAGCAGCTTGGGTAGCGGGATCAACACCGGGGAGCTGTTTTTT.

The chain employs TRBV6-2 or TRBV6-3 and TRBJ1-6, with D tentatively TRBD1 (6 bases). V shed 8 bases and J shed 0 bases, with 11 bases lying between them. CDR1 MNHEY and CDR2 SVGEGT come from the germline V gene. The CDR3 has 15 residues. The CDR3 region is CASWDTSSYNSPLHF. DNA of the CDR3: TGTGCCAGCTGGGACACCAGCTCCTATAATTCACCCCTCCACTTT.

This sequence joins TRBV4-2 and TRBJ2-3; D unclear. V was pared by 6 bases and J by 6 bases, with 13 bases between. Looked up from germline, CDR1 is LGHNA and CDR2 is YNFKEQ. The CDR3 sequence is 13 residues long. Written as DNA, the CDR3 is TGTGCCAGCAGTGCCGACCAGCCGGATACGCAGTATTTT. This gives the protein CASSADQPDTQYF.

The CDR3 sequence is CSGGMGLAGGIWNNEQFF. Here the CDR3 DNA reads TGCAGTGGCGGTATGGGGCTAGCGGGAGGTATTTGGAACAATGAGCAGTTCTTC. The V call is TRBV20-1, the J call TRBJ2-1; TRBD2 aligns across 11 bases. CDR1 and CDR2 from the germline V gene are DFQATT and SNEGSKA (reference sequence). Trimming at V came to 7 bases and at J to 5 bases, leaving 19 bases not matched to a gene. The CDR3 length is 18 residues.

The chain uses TRBV12-3 or TRBV12-4 and TRBJ2-2; no definite D call. V dropped 3 bases and J dropped 3 bases, with 17 bases sitting between them. This CDR3 spans 17 amino acids. CDR3 nucleotide sequence: TGTGCCAGCAGTTTTACCCCGGGTAGATTGGACACCGGGGAGCTGTTTTTT. It yields the protein CASSFTPGRLDTGELFF.

The chain carries TRBV7-8 and TRBJ2-1, with TRBD2 matching over 9 bases. Germline CDR1 and CDR2: SGHVS and FQNEAQ. V shed 2 bases, J shed 6 bases, and the junction held 11 bases outside the gene matches. CDR3 length: 17 amino acids. This CDR3 is CASSLSLTSGYPNEQFF. CDR3 nucleotide sequence: TGTGCCAGCAGCTTATCGCTGACTAGCGGTTATCCCAATGAGCAGTTCTTC.

The chain couples TRBV20-1 to TRBJ1-2; 7 nucleotides match TRBD1. The trim removed 2 bases at V and 3 bases at J, leaving 0 bases unmatched. CDR3 size: 12 residues. Germline loops: CDR1 DFQATT, CDR2 SNEGSKA (reference sequence). CDR3 DNA: TGCAGTGCTAGACAGGGGGACTATGGCTACACCTTC. It encodes CSARQGDYGYTF.

This chain joins TRBV5-4 and TRBJ2-5; D not certain. This CDR3 spans 13 amino acids. Germline V gene data show CDR1 as SGHNT and CDR2 as YYREEE (reference sequence). The ends were cut back, 4 bases at V and 5 bases at J, with 12 bases in the middle. CDR3: CASSPGSSETQYF. Here the CDR3 DNA reads TGTGCCAGCAGCCCTGGCAGTAGCGAGACCCAGTACTTC.

This clonotype was seen a few times. The rearrangement uses TRBV15 and TRBJ2-3; D may be TRBD2 (5 bases). The length of the CDR3 is 18 residues. CDR1 is LNHNV, CDR2 YYDKDF, per germline (reference sequence). Trimming took off 4 bases at V and 4 bases at J, with 24 bases between the two ends. CDR3 sequence: CATSNARTGSTYADTQYF. DNA for the CDR3: TGTGCCACCAGCAACGCACGGACGGGGAGCACGTACGCAGATACGCAGTATTTT. Full variable domain (missing parts from reference TRBV15 and TRBJ2-3): DAMVIQNPRYQVTQFGKPVTLSCSQTLNHNVMYWYQQKSSQAPKLLFHYYDKDFNNEADTPDNFQSRRPNTSFCFLDIRSPGLGDTAMYLCATSNARTGSTYADTQYFGPGTRLTVL.

This clonotype appeared a few times. The gene calls are TRBV20-1 and TRBJ2-1; 12 bases map to TRBD2. CDR1 DFQATT and CDR2 SNEGSKA come from the germline V gene (reference sequence). This CDR3 has 14 residues. Trimming cost V 8 bases and J 6 bases; bases outside gene matches: 8. The chain's CDR3 is CSSRASGGVNEQFF. In nucleotides, the CDR3 is TGCAGTTCCCGAGCTAGCGGGGGGGTCAATGAGCAGTTCTTC.

This clonotype was found many times. The chain carries TRBV29-1 and TRBJ2-7, with unresolved D. This CDR3 is built from 10 residues. Germline-derived CDR1 and CDR2 are SQVTM and ANQGSEA. Trimming removed 4 bases at V and 12 bases at J, with 13 bases between. The CDR3 reads CSVGEFRRYF. The CDR3 DNA reads as TGCAGCGTTGGCGAATTCCGCAGGTACTTC.

There are a few counts of this clonotype. This chain uses TRBV10-3 with TRBJ2-7, with TRBD1 matching over 7 bases. The CDR3 is 13 residues long. Germline CDR1 and CDR2: ENHRY and SYGVKD. Trimming cost V 5 bases and J 2 bases; bases outside gene matches: 3. The CDR3 reads CAISWGTAYEQYF. CDR3 bases: TGTGCCATCAGTTGGGGGACAGCCTACGAGCAGTACTTC.

This clonotype occurred a few times. The genes are TRBV28 and TRBJ2-7; no firm D call. Germline V gene data show CDR1 as MDHEN and CDR2 as SYDVKM. V was shortened by 5 bases and J by 0 bases, with 8 bases between the two germline ends. The CDR3 is 13 residues long. CDR3 residues: CASSLRVSYEQYV. Here the CDR3 DNA reads TGTGCCAGCAGTCTCAGAGTCTCCTACGAGCAGTACGTC.

This clonotype has a handful of counts. The genes are TRBV5-8 and TRBJ1-1; a possible D gene is TRBD1 (6 bases). CDR1 and CDR2 (germline): SGHTS, YDEGEE. V lost 6 bases to trimming and J lost 4 bases, with 16 bases between them. CDR3 size: 14 residues. CDR3 in amino acids: CASTRGPRSTEAFF. DNA of the CDR3: TGTGCCAGCACCCGGGGGCCGAGGAGCACTGAAGCTTTCTTT.

This clonotype has a handful of counts. J is TRBJ2-5 and V is TRBV10-1; weak D call: TRBD1 (5 bases). Per germline, CDR1 WNHNN and CDR2 SYGVQD (reference sequence). The CDR3 totals 15 residues. V lost 0 bases and J lost 5, with 13 bases in between. The CDR3 region has the DNA TGCGCCAGCAGTGAGTCGGGCAGGGCAGGGGAGACCCAGTACTTC. This encodes CASSESGRAGETQYF.

The chain has TRBV7-2 and TRBJ1-6; D is unresolved. V was cut by 4 bases and J by 10 bases, with 11 bases left in between. The V gene's germline CDR1 is SGHTA and CDR2 FQGNSA. The CDR3 contains 13 residues. CDR3 in DNA: TGTGCCAGCAGCTCCCCCTCCGGATCACCCCTCCACTTT. This encodes CASSSPSGSPLHF.

Points on this clonotype: A read error is likely, as this CDR3 ends without the conserved phenylalanine or tryptophan. This chain joins TRBV6-2 or TRBV6-3 and TRBJ2-7; D unclear. The germline V and J ends were trimmed by 6 bases and 1 base, with 16 bases remaining between them. Germline assignment: CDR1 MNHEY and CDR2 SVGEGT. The CDR3 is made up of 15 amino acids. This CDR3 reads CASRQRHFGSYEQYS. The CDR3 coding sequence is TGTGCCAGCAGACAGAGACACTTTGGATCCTACGAGCAGTACTCC.

This chain joins TRBV12-3 or TRBV12-4 and TRBJ2-5; D possibly corresponds to TRBD2 (5 bases). V was pared by 6 bases and J by 5 bases, with 13 bases between. There are 13 residues in the CDR3. The CDR3 DNA sequence: TGTGCCAGCAGCCACATCGGGGTCGAGACCCAGTACTTC. Residues: CASSHIGVETQYF.

The chain carries TRBV28 and TRBJ1-6; possible D gene TRBD1, 6 bases. The CDR3 loop spans 12 amino acids. V shed 6 bases and J shed 13 bases, with 13 bases lying between them. The V gene's germline CDR1 is MDHEN and CDR2 SYDVKM. As DNA, the CDR3 is TGTGCCAGCAGATCGGGGGGCTTCCCCCTCCACTTT. This encodes CASRSGGFPLHF. The full variable domain, rest sourced from reference TRBV28 and TRBJ1-6, is DVKVTQSSRYLVKRTGEKVFLECVQDMDHENMFWYRQDPGLGLRLIYFSYDVKMKEKGDIPEGYSVSREKKERFSLILESASTNQTSMYLCASRSGGFPLHFGNGTRLTVT.

This clonotype has only a few counts. The chain couples TRBV9 to TRBJ2-2; no clear D. Looked up from germline, CDR1 is SGDLS and CDR2 is YYNGEE. The CDR3 spans 14 residues. V lost 0 bases to trimming and J lost 0 bases, with 3 bases between them. Here the CDR3 DNA reads TGTGCCAGCAGCGTAGACCCGAACACCGGGGAGCTGTTTTTT. Translated: CASSVDPNTGELFF.

V gene TRBV4-3 combines with J gene TRBJ2-7, with D maybe TRBD1 (6 bases). CDR1 and CDR2 (germline): LGHNA, YSLEER. Trimming shortened V by 0 bases and J by 3 bases, and 12 bases separated the two germline ends. The CDR3 extends over 15 amino acids. CDR3: CASSQDTGFHYEQYF. The DNA of the CDR3 is TGCGCCAGCAGCCAAGACACAGGGTTCCACTACGAGCAGTACTTC.

The chain couples TRBV10-3 to TRBJ2-5; D not resolved. Germline V lookup: CDR1 ENHRY, CDR2 SYGVKD. The CDR3 consists of 13 residues. V dropped 2 bases and J dropped 5 bases, with 9 bases sitting between them. CDR3 sequence: CAISEPGRETQYF. The CDR3 DNA reads TGTGCCATCAGTGAGCCGGGTCGGGAGACCCAGTACTTC.

The chain has TRBV5-1 and TRBJ1-1; D not certain. Germline CDR1 reads SGHRS; CDR2 reads YFSETQ. The CDR3 has 14 residues. Trimming pared 4 bases from V and 4 bases from J, leaving 14 bases between. CDR3 nucleotide sequence: TGCGCCAGCAGCCTCCGAGTTTTGGGCACTGAAGCTTTCTTT. Protein product: CASSLRVLGTEAFF.